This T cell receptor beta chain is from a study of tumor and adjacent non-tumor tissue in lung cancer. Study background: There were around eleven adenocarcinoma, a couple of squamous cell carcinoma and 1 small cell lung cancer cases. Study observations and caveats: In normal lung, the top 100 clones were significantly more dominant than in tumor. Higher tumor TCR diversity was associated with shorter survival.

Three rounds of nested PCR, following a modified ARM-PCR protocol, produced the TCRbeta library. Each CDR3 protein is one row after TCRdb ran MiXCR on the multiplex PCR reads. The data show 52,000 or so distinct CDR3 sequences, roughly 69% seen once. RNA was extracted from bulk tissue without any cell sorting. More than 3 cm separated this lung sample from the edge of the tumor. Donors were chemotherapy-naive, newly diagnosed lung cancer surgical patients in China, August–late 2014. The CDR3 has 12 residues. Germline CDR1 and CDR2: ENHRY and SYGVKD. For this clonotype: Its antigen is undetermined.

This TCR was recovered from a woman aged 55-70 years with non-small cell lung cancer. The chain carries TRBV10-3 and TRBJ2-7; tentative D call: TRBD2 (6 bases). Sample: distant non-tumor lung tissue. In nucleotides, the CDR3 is TGTGTCTCTAATCGCGGGGAATACGAGCAGTACTTC. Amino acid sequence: CVSNRGEYEQYF.